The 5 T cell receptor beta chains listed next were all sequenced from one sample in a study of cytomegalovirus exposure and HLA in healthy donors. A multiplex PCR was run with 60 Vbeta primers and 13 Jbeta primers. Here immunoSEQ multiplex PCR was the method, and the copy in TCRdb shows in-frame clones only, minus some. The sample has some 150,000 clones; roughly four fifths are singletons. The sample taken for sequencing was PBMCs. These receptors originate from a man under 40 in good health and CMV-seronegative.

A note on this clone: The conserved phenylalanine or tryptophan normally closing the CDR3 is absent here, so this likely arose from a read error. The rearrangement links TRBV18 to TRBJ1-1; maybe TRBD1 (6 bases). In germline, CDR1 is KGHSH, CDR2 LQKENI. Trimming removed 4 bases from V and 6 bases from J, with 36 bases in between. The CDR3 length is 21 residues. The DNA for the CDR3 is TGTGCCAGCTCACTATTTACTAGTCGGTTGAGGGGGGGAGTGGCGGGCGCTGAAGCTTTCTCT. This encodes CASSLFTSRLRGGVAGAEAFS.

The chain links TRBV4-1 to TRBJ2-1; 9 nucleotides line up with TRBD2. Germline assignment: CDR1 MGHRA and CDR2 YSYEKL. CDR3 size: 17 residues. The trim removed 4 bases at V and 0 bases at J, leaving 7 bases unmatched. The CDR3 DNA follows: TGCGCCAGCAGCCGAGTCAGCGGGGGGTCCTCCTACAATGAGCAGTTCTTC. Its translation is CASSRVSGGSSYNEQFF.

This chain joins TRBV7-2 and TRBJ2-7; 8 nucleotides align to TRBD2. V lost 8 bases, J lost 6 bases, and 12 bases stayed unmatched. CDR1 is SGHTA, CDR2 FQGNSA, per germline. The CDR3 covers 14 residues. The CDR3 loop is CASFPGGGSGEQYF. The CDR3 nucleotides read TGTGCCAGCTTCCCCGGGGGGGGGTCCGGCGAGCAGTACTTC.

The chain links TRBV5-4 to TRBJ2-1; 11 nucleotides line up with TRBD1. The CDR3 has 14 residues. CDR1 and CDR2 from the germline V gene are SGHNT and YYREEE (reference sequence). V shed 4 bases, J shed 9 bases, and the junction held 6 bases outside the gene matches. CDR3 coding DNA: TGTGCCAGCAGCACGGGACAGGGGGAGCGTGAGCAGTTCTTC. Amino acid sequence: CASSTGQGEREQFF.

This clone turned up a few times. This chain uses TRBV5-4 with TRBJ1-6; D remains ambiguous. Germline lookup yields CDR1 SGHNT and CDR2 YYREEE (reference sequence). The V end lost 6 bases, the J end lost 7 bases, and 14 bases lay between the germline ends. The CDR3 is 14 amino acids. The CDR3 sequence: CASTWTGGNSPLHF. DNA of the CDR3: TGTGCCAGCACCTGGACGGGCGGGAATTCACCCCTCCACTTT.